This T cell receptor beta chain appears in the sequencing data of a study of OX40 agonist ivuxolimab in advanced cancers. Study observations and caveats: In general, CD8+ T cells held more expanded clones than CD4+ did, on average. Blood T cells, both CD4+ and CD8+, expanded clonally by week 6 at 0.1 to 3.0 mg/kg.

This clone showed up just a few times. Its antigen is unknown. The V end was cut by 4 bases, the J end by 1 base, with 8 bases between. CDR3 length equals 14 residues. Germline CDR1 is SNHLY and CDR2 is FYNNEI. Sequenced by immunoSEQ multiplex PCR; TCRdb stores in-frame clones only, minus some. The data show some 66,000 clones, nearly 90% seen once. This receptor was obtained from an adult with an advanced solid tumor such as melanoma, head and neck, liver or kidney cancer. The chain couples TRBV2 to TRBJ1-5; D might be TRBD1 (6 bases). The sequencing used CD4+ or CD8+ T cells sorted from blood, collected in a trial of the OX40 agonist ivuxolimab. CDR3 sequence reads: CASSGDRSNQPQHF. The CDR3 DNA follows: TGTGCCAGCAGTGGAGACAGGAGCAATCAGCCCCAGCATTTT.